Following are 28 T cell receptor beta chains from one sample sequenced in a study of T-cell memory formation after mild COVID-19. MiXCR was run by TCRdb on the 5' RACE reads, yielding one entry per CDR3 protein. The table lists about 400,000 distinct CDR3 sequences, 23% of them singletons, with around 14% in the top ten. Sequencing was performed on PBMCs or a T cell subset sorted from them (not recorded which). These TCRs come from an adult woman who had mild COVID-19 (a few samples of this study predate the infection). Cell type and time point are not known.

This clonotype turned up a few times. This chain links TRBV7-2 with TRBJ2-1; 11 bases fit TRBD2. The trim removed 2 bases at V and 15 bases at J, leaving 12 bases unmatched. Germline lookup yields CDR1 SGHTA and CDR2 FQGNSA. The CDR3 totals 15 residues. This CDR3 is CASSLTGTSGVKAFF. CDR3 coding DNA: TGTGCCAGCAGCTTAACCGGGACTAGCGGAGTCAAGGCGTTCTTC.

There are a few counts of this clonotype. The rearrangement links TRBV29-1 to TRBJ2-2; TRBD2 matches at 11 bases. Germline CDR1 is SQVTM and CDR2 is ANQGSEA. This CDR3 contains 15 residues. The V and J ends lost 3 bases and 0 bases, in that order; junction bases with no gene match: 0. This CDR3 is CSVETSGTNTGELFF. The CDR3 nucleotides read TGCAGCGTTGAGACTAGCGGGACGAACACCGGGGAGCTGTTTTTT.

This chain uses TRBV6-6 with TRBJ2-2; D might be TRBD1 or TRBD2, each matching 7 bases. V lost 6 bases, J lost 5 bases, and 19 bases lay in between. The CDR3 is made up of 16 amino acids. Germline CDR1 MNHNY, CDR2 SVGAGI (reference sequence). The CDR3 nucleotides read TGTGCCAGCAGCCCCAGGGGGGGAGGGGTGACCGGGGAGCTGTTTTTT. Translation: CASSPRGGGVTGELFF.

This clonotype has ten or more counts. This chain uses TRBV6-5 with TRBJ1-6, with unresolved D. Germline V gene data show CDR1 as MNHEY and CDR2 as SVGAGI. This CDR3 is 16 amino acids long. V was shortened by 6 bases and J by 1 base, with 13 bases between the two germline ends. Here the CDR3 DNA reads TGTGCCAGCAGCCCCGGTCATAGATCCTATAATTCACCCCTCCACTTT. Translated: CASSPGHRSYNSPLHF.

The chain is built from TRBV20-1 and TRBJ2-3; a weak D match, TRBD1 (6 bases). The germline gives CDR1 DFQATT, CDR2 SNEGSKA (reference sequence). CDR3 length: 14 amino acids. V dropped 7 bases and J dropped 1 base, with 15 bases sitting between them. The CDR3 region is CSVQRGWGTDTQYF. The CDR3 nucleotides read TGCAGTGTCCAGAGGGGGTGGGGCACAGATACGCAGTATTTT.

This sequence joins TRBV15 and TRBJ1-5; no definite D call. The CDR3 runs to 17 residues. V was pared by 1 base and J by 2 bases, with 15 bases between. CDR1 LNHNV and CDR2 YYDKDF come from the germline V gene (reference sequence). The CDR3 DNA is TGTGCCACCAGCAGAGGTTGGAGCTTGTGGGGCAATCAGCCCCAGCATTTT. Its protein product is CATSRGWSLWGNQPQHF. The full variable domain, completed using reference TRBV15 and TRBJ1-5, is DAMVIQNPRYQVTQFGKPVTLSCSQTLNHNVMYWYQQKSSQAPKLLFHYYDKDFNNEADTPDNFQSRRPNTSFCFLDIRSPGLGDTAMYLCATSRGWSLWGNQPQHFGDGTRLSIL.

The genes are TRBV10-3 and TRBJ2-4; 7 nucleotides align to TRBD1. The CDR3 is made up of 13 amino acids. The ends lost 4 bases at V and 5 bases at J; junction bases unmatched: 2. The germline V gene encodes CDR1 ENHRY and CDR2 SYGVKD. The CDR3 DNA reads as TGTGCCATCAGTGGGCAGGGGGAAAACATTCAGTACTTC. Translating it yields CAISGQGENIQYF.

The chain couples TRBV6-5 to TRBJ1-1, with D possibly being TRBD1 (5 bases). CDR3 length: 13 residues. Trimming removed 0 bases from V and 7 bases from J, with 9 bases in between. Germline CDR1 and CDR2: MNHEY and SVGAGI. The CDR3 DNA is TGTGCCAGCAGTTACTCGGACACACTTGAAGCTTTCTTT. Encoded protein: CASSYSDTLEAFF.

J is TRBJ2-7 and V is TRBV20-1; D could derive from TRBD1 or TRBD2 (5 bases each). The CDR3 has 14 residues. CDR1 is DFQATT, CDR2 SNEGSKA, per germline (reference sequence). V was trimmed by 3 bases and J by 0 bases, leaving 12 bases between them. For the CDR3, the DNA is TGCAGTGCTAGTGGGACCGGAGGCTCCTACGAGCAGTACTTC. Translating gives CSASGTGGSYEQYF.

By sample share, this clonotype is medium-sized. This rearrangement joins TRBV7-9 to TRBJ2-3; no clear D gene. Per the germline V gene, CDR1 is SEHNR and CDR2 is FQNEAQ (reference sequence). The V gene lost 5 bases and the J gene lost 6 bases, with 3 bases spanning the gap. There are 10 residues in the CDR3. CDR3 loop: CASSADTQYF. For the CDR3, the DNA is TGTGCCAGCAGCGCGGATACGCAGTATTTT.

This clonotype has a handful of counts. The rearrangement links TRBV4-3 to TRBJ2-7, with D unclear. Deletions cut 0 bases from V and 4 bases from J, with 7 bases between. CDR3 size: 13 residues. CDR1 is LGHNA, CDR2 YSLEER, per germline. The CDR3 region has the DNA TGCGCCAGCAGCCAAGATGTAGGATACGAGCAGTACTTC. Translated: CASSQDVGYEQYF.

V usage is TRBV29-1 and J usage is TRBJ1-1; D possibly corresponds to TRBD1 (6 bases). The CDR3 runs to 10 residues. V lost 7 bases and J lost 8, with 11 bases in between. Germline loops: CDR1 SQVTM, CDR2 ANQGSEA. DNA for the CDR3: TGCAGCGCCCGGGGGCCAGAAGCTTTCTTT. This translates into CSARGPEAFF.

The V gene is TRBV19, the J gene TRBJ1-5; TRBD1 aligns across 8 bases. Per the germline V gene, CDR1 is LNHDA and CDR2 is SQIVND (reference sequence). V dropped 5 bases and J dropped 3; count of bases not matched to a gene: 9. The CDR3 totals 16 residues. CDR3: CASSVSGGWNNQPQHF. The CDR3 bases are TGTGCCAGTAGTGTCTCAGGGGGCTGGAACAATCAGCCCCAGCATTTT.

This clonotype was counted only a few times. The gene calls are TRBV7-6 and TRBJ1-1, with D possibly TRBD1 on 5 matching bases. With 3 bases removed from V and 0 bases from J, the gap between germline ends came to 17 bases. The CDR3 covers 17 residues. Germline assignment: CDR1 SGHVS and CDR2 FNYEAQ. DNA of the CDR3: TGTGCCAGCAGCTTCAGGGTTAGTGGTGTAGTGAACACTGAAGCTTTCTTT. Protein: CASSFRVSGVVNTEAFF. The full variable domain, completed using reference TRBV7-6 and TRBJ1-1, is GAGVSQSPRYKVTKRGQDVALRCDPISGHVSLYWYRQALGQGPEFLTYFNYEAQQDKSGLPNDRFSAERPEGSISTLTIQRTEQRDSAMYRCASSFRVSGVVNTEAFFGQGTRLTVV.

The chain employs TRBV20-1 and TRBJ2-2; 9 nucleotides agree with TRBD2. Trimming at V came to 0 bases and at J to 1 base, leaving 3 bases not matched to a gene. Germline V CDR1 and CDR2: DFQATT, SNEGSKA (reference sequence). CDR3 size: 16 residues. CDR3 in DNA: TGCAGTGCTAGAGAACGAGCGGGGGGGAACACCGGGGAGCTGTTTTTT. Translating gives CSARERAGGNTGELFF.

This clonotype occurred a few times. The chain's CDR3 is CASRQAFSGNTIYF. The DNA for the CDR3 is TGTGCCAGCAGACAGGCTTTCTCTGGAAACACCATATATTTT. V and J are TRBV12-3 or TRBV12-4 and TRBJ1-3; D might be TRBD1 (5 bases). V gave up 6 bases and J gave up 0 bases, with 9 bases separating them. The CDR3 runs to 14 residues.

The chain employs TRBV23-1 and TRBJ1-4; a possible D gene is TRBD1 (6 bases). TRBV23-1 is an ORF for which the function is uncertain. The V end lost 6 bases, the J end lost 4 bases, and 18 bases lay between the germline ends. CDR3 size: 16 residues. The CDR3 reads CASRQDRTDFNEKLFF. In DNA, the CDR3 is TGCGCCAGCAGACAGGACAGAACTGACTTTAATGAAAAACTGTTTTTT.

V is TRBV6-5 and J is TRBJ2-7, with D uncertain. In germline, CDR1 is MNHEY, CDR2 SVGAGI. V was pared by 0 bases and J by 5 bases, with 11 bases between. This CDR3 has 14 residues. DNA of the CDR3: TGTGCCAGCAGTTACTCTGGGCCCGGGCACGAGCAGTACTTC. Its translation is CASSYSGPGHEQYF.

V is TRBV7-9 and J is TRBJ2-1, with D possibly TRBD2 on 6 matching bases. The germline V gene has CDR1 SEHNR and CDR2 FQNEAQ (reference sequence). Trimming pared 6 bases from V and 9 bases from J, leaving 21 bases between. The CDR3 has 15 amino acids. The CDR3 here is CASRRRAGESSEQFF. The DNA of the CDR3 is TGTGCCAGCAGAAGAAGAGCGGGCGAGTCCAGTGAGCAGTTCTTC.

This chain uses TRBV7-9 with TRBJ2-5; 9 bases align to TRBD1. The ends lost 3 bases at V and 2 bases at J; junction bases unmatched: 10. The CDR3 extends over 17 amino acids. CDR1 is SEHNR, CDR2 FQNEAQ, per germline (reference sequence). This CDR3 reads CASSLSPGQGPQETQYF. CDR3 in DNA: TGTGCCAGCAGCTTGTCGCCGGGACAGGGACCTCAAGAGACCCAGTACTTC.

V gene TRBV5-6 combines with J gene TRBJ1-5; 8 nucleotides align to TRBD1. CDR1 is SGHDT and CDR2 is YYEEEE in the germline V gene. The CDR3 consists of 16 residues. Trimming cost V 0 bases and J 1 base; bases outside gene matches: 3. The CDR3 DNA reads as TGTGCCAGCAGCTTGGCCCAGGGGGCGAGCAATCAGCCCCAGCATTTT. Translation: CASSLAQGASNQPQHF.

The rearrangement joins TRBV6-5 to TRBJ2-7; weak D call: TRBD1 (5 bases). The V end lost 1 base, the J end lost 3 bases, and 13 bases lay between the germline ends. The V gene's germline CDR1 is MNHEY and CDR2 SVGAGI. CDR3 length: 15 residues. The CDR3 nucleotides read TGTGCCAGCAGTTACTTACCAGGGTTGGGCTACGAGCAGTACTTC. Protein product: CASSYLPGLGYEQYF.

This CDR3 reads CASSSVLGEKLFF. Here the CDR3 DNA reads TGCGCCAGCAGCTCCGTATTAGGGGAAAAACTGTTTTTT. The chain has TRBV5-1 and TRBJ1-4, with D unresolved. With 3 bases removed from V and 8 bases from J, the gap between germline ends came to 11 bases. This CDR3 has 13 residues. Germline CDR1 SGHRS, CDR2 YFSETQ.

The table lists this clonotype with a few counts. The chain employs TRBV2 and TRBJ2-7; 7 bases are a match to TRBD1. Germline trimming cut 7 bases from V and 3 bases from J; bases unmatched to any gene: 12. This CDR3 spans 15 amino acids. Germline CDR1 and CDR2: SNHLY and FYNNEI. CDR3 in DNA: TGTGCCAGCAACGAAATCAGGGGGAGATACTACGAGCAGTACTTC. This gives the protein CASNEIRGRYYEQYF.

The sample holds a few counts of this clonotype. This sequence joins TRBV14 and TRBJ2-5; TRBD1 or TRBD2 may be the D gene (5 bases each). V dropped 4 bases and J dropped 0 bases, with 12 bases sitting between them. Germline-derived CDR1 and CDR2 are SGHDN and FVKESK. The CDR3 has 15 amino acids. The CDR3 region has the DNA TGTGCCAGCAGCCCCCGGTGGGGGTACCAAGAGACCCAGTACTTC. This codes for CASSPRWGYQETQYF. Supplemented by reference TRBV14 and TRBJ2-5, the full variable domain reads EAGVTQFPSHSVIEKGQTVTLRCDPISGHDNLYWYRRVMGKEIKFLLHFVKESKQDESGMPNNRFLAERTGGTYSTLKVQPAELEDSGVYFCASSPRWGYQETQYFGPGTRLLVL.

At least ten counts were recorded for this clonotype. The rearrangement joins TRBV6-2 or TRBV6-3 to TRBJ2-2; TRBD2 aligns across 14 bases. Trimming took 6 bases from V and 7 from J; bases not matched to a gene: 13. The germline gives CDR1 MNHEY, CDR2 SVGEGT. The CDR3 loop spans 18 amino acids. The CDR3 nucleotides read TGTGCCAGCAGGCAAGGACTAGCGGGGGGCCTCAAGAACGGGGAGCTGTTTTTT. Translation: CASRQGLAGGLKNGELFF.

This clonotype was counted only a few times. This chain's CDR3 is CASSAGGARYNEQFF. CDR3 sequence (DNA): TGCGCCAGCAGCGCTGGGGGGGCTAGGTACAATGAGCAGTTCTTC. The V and J genes are TRBV5-1 and TRBJ2-1; the D gene is possibly TRBD2 (7 bases). The germline V gene has CDR1 SGHRS and CDR2 YFSETQ. CDR3 size: 15 residues. V was trimmed by 4 bases and J by 4 bases, leaving 15 bases between them. Based on the CDR3 plus reference TRBV5-1 and TRBJ2-1, the full variable domain is KAGVTQTPRYLIKTRGQQVTLSCSPISGHRSVSWYQQTPGQGLQFLFEYFSETQRNKGNFPGRFSGRQFSNSRSEMNVSTLELGDSALYLCASSAGGARYNEQFFGPGTRLTVL.

The chain employs TRBV3-1 and TRBJ2-5; D unclear. V was cut by 0 bases and J by 2 bases, with 10 bases left in between. Germline V gene sequence: CDR1 LGHDT, CDR2 YNNKEL (reference sequence). The CDR3 runs 15 residues. The CDR3 sequence: CASSQEIAIQETQYF. In DNA form, the CDR3 reads TGTGCCAGCAGCCAAGAAATCGCCATACAAGAGACCCAGTACTTC.